Listed below are T cell receptor beta chains from one sample, sequenced in a study of vaccination and CD4 T cells after COVID-19. No antigen has been assigned to these receptors. TCRdb redid the calling of the PCR reads with MiXCR, one entry per CDR3 protein. The data show about 19,000 distinct CDR3 sequences, 60% to 70% seen once. Sequencing was performed on CD4+ T cells from blood, cultured in vitro. Receptor source: a human donor who had recovered from COVID-19. CDR3s include the opening cysteine and the closing phenylalanine or tryptophan. D genes are given only for firm matches. Clone sizes are given selectively: once, few, many, or a class where the clone is expanded.

D gene,J gene,clone size,V gene,CDR3 DNA,CDR3 protein
NA,TRBJ1-1,NA,TRBV11-3,TGTGCCAGCAGCTTAGTCGTGGGAGGCACTGAAGCTTTCTTT,CASSLVVGGTEAFF
TRBD2,TRBJ2-1,NA,TRBV7-8,TGTGCCAGCAGCTTAGCCTTTAGCGGGGGCTACAATGAGCAGTTCTTC,CASSLAFSGGYNEQFF
TRBD1,TRBJ1-6,NA,TRBV10-1,TGCGCCAGCAGTGGTAAGGGACAGAGAAATTCACCCCTCCACTTT,CASSGKGQRNSPLHF
NA,TRBJ1-1,few,TRBV7-2,TGTGCCAGCAGCGTCCTCGGCAGTAACACTGAAGCTTTCTTT,CASSVLGSNTEAFF
NA,TRBJ1-1,NA,TRBV3-1,TGTGCCAGCAGCTCCGGGACATGGGCTGAAGCTTTCTTT,CASSSGTWAEAFF
NA,TRBJ1-1,NA,TRBV27,TGTGCCAGCAGTCAGGGTTCAGGGTCGGGTGAAGCTTTCTTT,CASSQGSGSGEAFF
NA,TRBJ1-5,few,TRBV30,TGTGCCTGGAGTATAGAAGGGAGTCAGCCCCAGCATTTT,CAWSIEGSQPQHF
NA,TRBJ1-1,NA,TRBV7-2,TGTGCCAGCAGGCCGGACACCATGAACACTGAAGCTTTCTTT,CASRPDTMNTEAFF
NA,TRBJ1-6,NA,TRBV30,TGTGCCTGGAGCCTAGGGGTATCACCCGGGTCACCCCTCCACTTT,CAWSLGVSPGSPLHF
NA,TRBJ2-1,NA,TRBV20-1,TGCAGTGCTAGAGATTACGCGGCCTGGGGTTACAATGAGCAGTTCTTC,CSARDYAAWGYNEQFF
TRBD1,TRBJ1-5,few,TRBV6-2/TRBV6-3,TGTGCCAGCAGTAGGGACAGTAGCAATCAGCCCCAGCATTTT,CASSRDSSNQPQHF
NA,TRBJ1-2,NA,TRBV4-1,TGCGCCAGCAGCCAAGACCCGTTGGGCTATGGCTACACCTTC,CASSQDPLGYGYTF
NA,TRBJ2-2,NA,TRBV27,TGTGCCAGCAGTCCCAAGACGGCCACCGGGGAGCTGTTTTTT,CASSPKTATGELFF
TRBD1,TRBJ2-2,NA,TRBV7-3,TGTGCCAGCAGTCCCGACAGGGGGCAAGACGGGGAGCTGTTTTTT,CASSPDRGQDGELFF
TRBD1,TRBJ2-7,medium-sized,TRBV10-3,TGTGCCATCAGTGAGAGGTACGGGACAGGGGCGGACGAGCAGTACTTC,CAISERYGTGADEQYF
TRBD1,TRBJ1-2,NA,TRBV7-2,TGTGCCAGCAGCTTAAGGCAGGGGGCGGGAGGGTATGGCTACACCTTC,CASSLRQGAGGYGYTF
NA,TRBJ2-5,NA,TRBV11-2,TGTGCCAGCAGCCCGAGCGCCTCTCAAGAGACCCAGTACTTC,CASSPSASQETQYF
NA,TRBJ2-2,few,TRBV15,TGTGCCACCAGCCTGCCGGACAGGAACACCGGGGAGCTGTTTTTT,CATSLPDRNTGELFF
NA,TRBJ2-1,few,TRBV20-1,TGCAGTGCTCCATTGTACAATGAGCAGTTCTTC,CSAPLYNEQFF
TRBD2,TRBJ2-3,NA,TRBV7-2,TGTGCCAGCAGCCCTCACCAGCGGGGAAGCACAGATACGCAGTATTTT,CASSPHQRGSTDTQYF
TRBD1,TRBJ2-3,NA,TRBV24-1,TGTGCCACCGAGGCCAGTGTGACAGGGGGCACAGATACGCAGTATTTT,CATEASVTGGTDTQYF
NA,TRBJ2-1,NA,TRBV7-9,TGTGCCAGCAGCTTCCTAGCGCCCTACAATGAGCAGTTCTTC,CASSFLAPYNEQFF
NA,TRBJ2-7,NA,TRBV6-5,TGTGCCAGCAGTTACAGGGGTGGCAACTCCTACGAGCAGTACTTC,CASSYRGGNSYEQYF
NA,TRBJ2-1,NA,TRBV10-3,TGTGCCGTGCGTAGGGGGGCGGGGGCCCTATACAATGAGCAGTTCTTC,CAVRRGAGALYNEQFF
TRBD1,TRBJ1-1,NA,TRBV7-9,TGTGCCAGCAGGGAAGACAGGGGGCGCGGAATGAACACTGAAGCTTTCTTT,CASREDRGRGMNTEAFF
NA,TRBJ1-1,NA,TRBV11-2,TGTGCCAGCAGCTCGAGGCAGCGACTGGCGAACACTGAAGCTTTCTTT,CASSSRQRLANTEAFF
NA,TRBJ2-3,NA,TRBV2,TGTGCCAGCAGTGAACCAGGGATGAGCACAGATACGCAGTATTTT,CASSEPGMSTDTQYF
TRBD2,TRBJ2-2,NA,TRBV5-4,TGTGCCAGCAGCCAGCCGGGGGGACTGATAACCGGGGAGCTGTTTTTT,CASSQPGGLITGELFF
NA,TRBJ1-3,few,TRBV20-1,TGCAGTGCTAGGGACAGTGGAAACACCATATATTTT,CSARDSGNTIYF
NA,TRBJ1-1,NA,TRBV9,TGTGCCAGCACCGTCGGGGAGGGGAACACTGAAGCTTTCTTT,CASTVGEGNTEAFF
NA,TRBJ2-1,NA,TRBV20-1,TGCAGTGCTAGAGATCGTGGGCGGACTGTCTACAATGAGCAGTTCTTC,CSARDRGRTVYNEQFF
NA,TRBJ1-5,NA,TRBV12-3/TRBV12-4,TGTGCCAGCAGTTTCTCATTTGGGTTGCATAGCAATCAGCCCCAGCATTTT,CASSFSFGLHSNQPQHF